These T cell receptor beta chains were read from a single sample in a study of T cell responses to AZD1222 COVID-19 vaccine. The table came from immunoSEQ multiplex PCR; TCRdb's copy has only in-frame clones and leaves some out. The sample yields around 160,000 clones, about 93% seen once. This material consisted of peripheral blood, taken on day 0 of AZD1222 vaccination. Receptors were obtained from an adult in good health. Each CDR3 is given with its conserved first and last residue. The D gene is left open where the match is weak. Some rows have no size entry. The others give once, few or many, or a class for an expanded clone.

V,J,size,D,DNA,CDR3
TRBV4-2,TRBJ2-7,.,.,TGTGCCAGCAGCCAAGATCACTTCTACGAGCAGTACTTC,CASSQDHFYEQYF
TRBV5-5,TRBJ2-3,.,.,TGTGCCAGCAGGCCTCGGGACTCCCACACAGATACGCAGTATTTT,CASRPRDSHTDTQYF
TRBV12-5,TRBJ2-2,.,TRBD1,TGTGCTAGTGGTTCCTACCGGGACAGGCTAAACACCGGGGAGCTGTTTTTT,CASGSYRDRLNTGELFF
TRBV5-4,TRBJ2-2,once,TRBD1,TGTGCCAGCAGCAGGGACAGGGGTCGCGCGAACACCGGGGAGCTGTTTTTT,CASSRDRGRANTGELFF
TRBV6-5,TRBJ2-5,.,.,TGTGCCAGCAGTAACCCAGGGGTAGAGACCCAGTACTTC,CASSNPGVETQYF
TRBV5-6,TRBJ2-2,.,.,TGTGCCAGCAGCTCAGACACCGGGGAGCTGTTTTTT,CASSSDTGELFF
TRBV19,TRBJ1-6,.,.,TGTGCCAGTAGTATAGGGGTCTCCTCTGATTCACCCCTCCACTTT,CASSIGVSSDSPLHF
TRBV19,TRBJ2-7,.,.,TGTGCCAGTAGTGCGGGACAGCCATACGAGCAGTACTTC,CASSAGQPYEQYF
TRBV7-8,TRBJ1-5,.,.,TGTGCCAGCAGCTTTGAGGCCAGCAATCAGCCCCAGCATTTT,CASSFEASNQPQHF
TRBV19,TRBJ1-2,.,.,TGTGCCAGTAGTATAGAACAGAGCCGCCTCTATGGCTACACCTTC,CASSIEQSRLYGYTF
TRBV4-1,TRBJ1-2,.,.,TGCGCCAGCAGCCAAGATCTGGGGCGGTTCGCCTCTAACTATGGCTACACCTTC,CASSQDLGRFASNYGYTF
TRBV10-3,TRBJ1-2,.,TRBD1,TGTGCCATCAGTGAGTCGGGACAGGGACGGAGCTATGGCTACACCTTC,CAISESGQGRSYGYTF
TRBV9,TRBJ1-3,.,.,TGTGCCAGCAGCGCCCATGGACCCAATCGTAAGGGAAACACCATATATTTT,CASSAHGPNRKGNTIYF
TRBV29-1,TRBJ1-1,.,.,TGCAGCTCCACCTCGGCGAATATCATGACTGAAGCTTTCTTT,CSSTSANIMTEAFF
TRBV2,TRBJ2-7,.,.,TGTGCCAGCGGAAGAGACGGGCAGTACTTC,CASGRDGQYF
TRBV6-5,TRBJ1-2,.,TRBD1,TGTGCCAGCACCGACAGGGAGAGCGGCTACACCTTC,CASTDRESGYTF
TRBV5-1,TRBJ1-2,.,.,TGCGCCAGCAGCTTGGGAGAGGTTAACTATGGCTACACCTTC,CASSLGEVNYGYTF
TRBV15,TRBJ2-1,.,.,TGTGCCACCAGCAGAGAACCCTCCTCCGCTATTGAGCAGTTCTTC,CATSREPSSAIEQFF
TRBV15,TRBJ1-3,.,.,TGTGCCACCAGCAGAGGGAGGGAGCTTTCTGGAAACACCATATATTTT,CATSRGRELSGNTIYF
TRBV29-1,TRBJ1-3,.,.,TGCAGCGTTGCGGGGGCTGGTGGAAACACCATATATTTT,CSVAGAGGNTIYF
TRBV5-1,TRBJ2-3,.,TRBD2,TGCGCCAGCAGAGGGGTTAGCGGGGGGCTCCCAGATACGCAGTATTTT,CASRGVSGGLPDTQYF
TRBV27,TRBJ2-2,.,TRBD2,TGTGCCAGCAGGACCTTAGCGGGGGGCAACACCGGGGAGCTGTTTTTT,CASRTLAGGNTGELFF
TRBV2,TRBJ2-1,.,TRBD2,TGTGCCAGCAGTGAACTCCTTAGCGGGTTTGGGTTCTTC,CASSELLSGFGFF
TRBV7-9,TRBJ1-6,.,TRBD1,TGTGCCAGCAGCTTATCAGGGGGCGCGAATAATTCACCCCTCCACTTT,CASSLSGGANNSPLHF
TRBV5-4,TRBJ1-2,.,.,TGTGCCAGCAGCATATGGGACATTTTGGACTATGGCTACACCTTC,CASSIWDILDYGYTF
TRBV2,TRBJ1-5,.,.,TGTGCCAGCATGTCGACGGGGGGCGGACAGCCCCAGCATTTT,CASMSTGGGQPQHF
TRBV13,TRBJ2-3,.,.,TGTGCCAGCAGCGACAGACAGACAAGCACAGATACGCAGTATTTT,CASSDRQTSTDTQYF
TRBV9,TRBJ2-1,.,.,TGTGCCAGCAGCGAAGGGGCTGCCTACAATGAGCAGTTCTTC,CASSEGAAYNEQFF
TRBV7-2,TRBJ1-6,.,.,TGTGCCAGCAGCTTATCCTCGACAGGCCCGCGTAATTCACCCCTCCACTTT,CASSLSSTGPRNSPLHF
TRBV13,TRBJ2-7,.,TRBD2,TGTGCCAGCAGCTTAGGTTCTAGCGGGGGGTCCTACGAGCAGTACTTC,CASSLGSSGGSYEQYF
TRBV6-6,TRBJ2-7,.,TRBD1,TGTGCCAGCAGAACGACAGGGTTGGACTACGAGCAGTACTTC,CASRTTGLDYEQYF
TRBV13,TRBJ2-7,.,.,TGTGCCAGCAGCCCAGGGGCGGGGGTCGAAGGCTACGAGCAGTACTTC,CASSPGAGVEGYEQYF
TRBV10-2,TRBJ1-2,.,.,TGCGCCAGCTCCGTTGGACGGGCGGAGTATTATGGCTACACCTTC,CASSVGRAEYYGYTF
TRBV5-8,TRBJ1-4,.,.,TGTGCCAGCAGCTTCTCGGGGGGAAGTGAAAAACTGTTTTTT,CASSFSGGSEKLFF
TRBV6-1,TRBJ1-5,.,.,TGTGCCAGCAGTGACCCTCTCGAGACGTACCAGATCCGTCTACAGCCCCAGCATTTT,CASSDPLETYQIRLQPQHF
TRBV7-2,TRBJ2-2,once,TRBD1,TGTGCCAGCAGCTTGGTCAGGCAGGGGGCCGGGGAGCTGTTTTTT,CASSLVRQGAGELFF
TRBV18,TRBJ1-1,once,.,TGTGCCAGCTCACCACGGGAGGGAGGCACTGAAGCTTTCTTT,CASSPREGGTEAFF
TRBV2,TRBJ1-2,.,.,TGTGCCAGCAGTGAGGCATCCGGACACAACTATGGCTACACCTTC,CASSEASGHNYGYTF
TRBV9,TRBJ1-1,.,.,TGTGCCAGCAGCGTAGGAGGGGCCACTGAAGCTTTCTTT,CASSVGGATEAFF
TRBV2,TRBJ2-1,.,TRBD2,TGTGCCAGCAGTGACGTACTAGCGGGATCCTCGCAGGGAAATGAGCAGTTCTTC,CASSDVLAGSSQGNEQFF
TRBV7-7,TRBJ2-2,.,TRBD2,TGTGCTAGCAGCCAAGCGGGGAAGTCGAACACCGGGGAGCTGTTTTTT,CASSQAGKSNTGELFF
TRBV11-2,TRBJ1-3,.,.,TGTGCCAGCAGCTTAGATCGCTACAGGCATGGGGGAAACACCATATATTTT,CASSLDRYRHGGNTIYF
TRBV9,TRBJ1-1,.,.,TGTGCCAGCAGCGTAAGGGGCAATGCTAACACTGAAGCTTTCTTT,CASSVRGNANTEAFF
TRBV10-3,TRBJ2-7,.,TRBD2,TGTGCCATCAGTCCATCAACGGGACTAGCGGGCCACGAGCAGTACTTC,CAISPSTGLAGHEQYF
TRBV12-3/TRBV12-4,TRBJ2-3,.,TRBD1,TGTGCCAGCAGCCTCAGGGGGGATACGCAGTATTTT,CASSLRGDTQYF
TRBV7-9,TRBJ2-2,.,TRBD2,TGTGCCAGCAGCCGACGCGGGACTAGCGGGGGGCTTTACACCGGGGAGCTGTTTTTT,CASSRRGTSGGLYTGELFF
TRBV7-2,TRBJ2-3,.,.,TGTGCCAGCAGCTTAGACCTACGCACAGATACGCAGTATTTT,CASSLDLRTDTQYF
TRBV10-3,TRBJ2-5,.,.,TGTGCCACCCGGAAGACAGGAGATCAAGAGACCCAGTACTTC,CATRKTGDQETQYF
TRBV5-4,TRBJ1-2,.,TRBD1,TGTGCCAGCAGTACCGGACAGGCAACCTATGGCTACACCTTC,CASSTGQATYGYTF
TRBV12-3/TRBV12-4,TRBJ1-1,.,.,TGTGCCAGCAGTTTAAATGTGGCCACTGAAGCTTTCTTT,CASSLNVATEAFF
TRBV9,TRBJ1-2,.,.,TGTGCCAGCAGCGTAGAGGGCGGTAACTATGGCTACACCTTC,CASSVEGGNYGYTF
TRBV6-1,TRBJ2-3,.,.,TGTGCCAGCAGTGAAGCGATGCTAGTGTGGGATACGCAGTATTTT,CASSEAMLVWDTQYF
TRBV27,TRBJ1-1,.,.,TGTGCCAGCAGTTTTAGGGGTGGCACTGAAGCTTTCTTT,CASSFRGGTEAFF
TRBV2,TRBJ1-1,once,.,TGTGCCAGCAGTCTACAACCAGGGGATGCTTTCTTT,CASSLQPGDAFF
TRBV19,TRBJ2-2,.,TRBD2,TGTGCCAGTAGTAGGGGAGGGACTAACACCGGGGAGCTGTTTTTT,CASSRGGTNTGELFF
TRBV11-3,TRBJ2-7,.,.,TGTGCCAGCAGCTTAGATAGTTTACGGGAGCACGAGCAGTACTTC,CASSLDSLREHEQYF
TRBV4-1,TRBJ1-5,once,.,TGCGCCAGCAGCCAAGATCCGGTGAATCAGCCCCAGCATTTT,CASSQDPVNQPQHF
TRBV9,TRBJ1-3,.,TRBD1,TGTGCCAGCAGCGTAGGCGGGACAGGGGGCACCATATATTTT,CASSVGGTGGTIYF
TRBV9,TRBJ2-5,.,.,TGTGCCAGCAGCGTAGGGTCTGCCGGGACCCAGTACTTC,CASSVGSAGTQYF
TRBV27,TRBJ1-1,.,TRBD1,TGTGCCAGCAGGGGACAGGGGGCGCAGAACACTGAAGCTTTCTTT,CASRGQGAQNTEAFF